This TCR beta chain was found in a study of blood T cell repertoires in COVID-19. Profiled with immunoSEQ multiplex PCR; TCRdb holds only in-frame clones, not every one. The sample includes fewer than 200,000 clones, approximately 86% of them seen just once. This CDR3 is 17 amino acids long. J was trimmed by 2 bases and V by 6 bases; bases with no gene match: 11. Per the germline V gene, CDR1 is WNHNN and CDR2 is SYGVQD (reference sequence). Sequencing was done on a sample of peripheral blood. J is TRBJ2-3 and V is TRBV10-1, with 10 bases lining up with TRBD2. This clonotype was obtained from a woman aged 40 to 55 with COVID-19, enrolled during active disease. In nucleotides, the CDR3 is TGCGCCAGCAGCCGGGCGATAGCGGGAGGCCTCACAGATACGCAGTATTTT. This translates into CASSRAIAGGLTDTQYF.